This entry lists 15 T cell receptor beta chains sequenced from one sample in a study of blood T cell repertoires in COVID-19. Produced via immunoSEQ multiplex PCR; TCRdb's table is partial and in-frame only. Of about 190,000 clones listed, roughly nine tenths are singletons. Specimen: peripheral blood. The receptors derive from a man aged 35-49 years with acute or convalescent COVID-19.

The genes are TRBV4-1 and TRBJ1-1; D is ambiguous. There are 14 residues in the CDR3. Deletions cut 4 bases from V and 2 bases from J, with 11 bases between. In germline, CDR1 is MGHRA, CDR2 YSYEKL. CDR3 sequence (DNA): TGCGCCAGCAGCCTCCTCTACAGAAACACTGAAGCTTTCTTT. Translated, it gives CASSLLYRNTEAFF.

Remarks on this clone: An end of the junction does not agree with germline; a read error may underlie this. The rearrangement uses TRBV5-4 and TRBJ1-2; 12 positions agree with TRBD1. Germline CDR1 and CDR2: SGHNT and YYREEE (reference sequence). The CDR3 runs to 15 residues. CDR3 residues: CASRLGQGARYGYTF. The CDR3 region has the DNA TGTGCCAGCAGATTGGGACAGGGGGCGCGGTATGGCTACACCTTC.

The V and J genes are TRBV30 and TRBJ2-5, with 7 nucleotides matching TRBD1. Germline lookup yields CDR1 GTSNPN and CDR2 SVGIG (reference sequence). Trimming at V came to 1 base and at J to 2 bases, leaving 7 bases not matched to a gene. This CDR3 has 15 residues. The CDR3 here is CAWSEGWTGQETQYF. The CDR3 DNA reads TGTGCCTGGAGTGAGGGATGGACAGGACAAGAGACCCAGTACTTC.

V and J are TRBV19 and TRBJ1-4, with D unclear. Germline values: CDR1 LNHDA, CDR2 SQIVND (reference sequence). This CDR3 is built from 16 residues. V was clipped by 0 bases and J by 5 bases, with 13 bases between them. The CDR3 coding sequence is TGTGCCAGTAGTATAGAGTTGGGCCAGATAAATGAAAAACTGTTTTTT. It yields the protein CASSIELGQINEKLFF.

The chain couples TRBV15 to TRBJ2-5; 7 bases fit TRBD2. V gave up 1 base and J gave up 2 bases; unmatched junction bases: 4. Germline-derived CDR1 and CDR2 are LNHNV and YYDKDF (reference sequence). The CDR3 is 15 amino acids. CDR3 loop: CATSRALAAQETQYF. CDR3 nucleotide sequence: TGTGCCACCAGCAGAGCCCTAGCGGCTCAAGAGACCCAGTACTTC.

V is TRBV6-5 and J is TRBJ1-5; TRBD1 agrees at 9 bases. Germline loops: CDR1 MNHEY, CDR2 SVGAGI. The CDR3 has 16 amino acids. J gave up 2 bases and V 4 bases, and 6 bases lay outside the gene matches. CDR3 residues: CASSSTGGSGNQPQHF. The DNA of the CDR3 is TGTGCCAGCAGTTCGACAGGGGGAAGCGGCAATCAGCCCCAGCATTTT.

The chain uses TRBV7-9 and TRBJ2-2; 9 positions match TRBD2. The CDR3 has 17 residues. With V trimmed by 2 bases and J by 0 bases, 4 bases remained unmatched. Looked up from germline, CDR1 is SEHNR and CDR2 is FQNEAQ (reference sequence). In DNA, the CDR3 is TGTGCCAGCAGCTTACCGCGGGGGGGCGCGAACACCGGGGAGCTGTTTTTT. It is translated as CASSLPRGGANTGELFF. The whole variable domain, remainder taken from reference TRBV7-9 and TRBJ2-2, is DTGVSQNPRHKITKRGQNVTFRCDPISEHNRLYWYRQTLGQGPEFLTYFQNEAQLEKSRLLSDRFSAERPKGSFSTLEIQRTEQGDSAMYLCASSLPRGGANTGELFFGEGSRLTVL.

V gene TRBV5-1 combines with J gene TRBJ1-1, with D tentatively TRBD1 (5 bases). Between the trimmed V and J ends, which lost 2 bases and 1 base, there was a span of 9 bases. CDR1 and CDR2 (germline): SGHRS, YFSETQ. CDR3 length equals 14 residues. The DNA for the CDR3 is TGCGCCAGCAGCTTCGATGGACAGAACACTGAAGCTTTCTTT. Protein sequence: CASSFDGQNTEAFF.

The CDR3 DNA reads as TGTGCCAGCAGCCTAGCGGGGGGGCTTTACAATGAGCAGTTCTTC. Translated: CASSLAGGLYNEQFF. This chain links TRBV5-5 with TRBJ2-1; 12 bases are a match to TRBD2. This CDR3 contains 15 residues. Unmatched junction bases numbered 3, after V lost 4 bases and J lost 4 bases. The germline V gene has CDR1 SGHKS and CDR2 YYEKEE (reference sequence).

The rearrangement uses TRBV15 and TRBJ2-7; TRBD1 might be the D (6 bases). The germline V and J ends were trimmed by 2 bases and 6 bases, with 8 bases remaining between them. CDR1 is LNHNV and CDR2 is YYDKDF in the germline V gene (reference sequence). This CDR3 has 12 residues. In nucleotides, the CDR3 is TGTGCCACCAGCAGATTGACAGGCGAGCAGTACTTC. Amino acids: CATSRLTGEQYF. Together with reference TRBV15 and TRBJ2-7, the CDR3 gives the full variable domain: DAMVIQNPRYQVTQFGKPVTLSCSQTLNHNVMYWYQQKSSQAPKLLFHYYDKDFNNEADTPDNFQSRRPNTSFCFLDIRSPGLGDTAMYLCATSRLTGEQYFGPGTRLTVT.

The V gene is TRBV10-2, the J gene TRBJ1-5; possible D gene TRBD1, 5 bases. The CDR3 loop spans 13 amino acids. Germline V gene lookup returns CDR1 WSHSY and CDR2 SAAADI. Deletions cut 6 bases from V and 7 bases from J, with 13 bases between. The CDR3 spells CASRGGRAQPQHF. In DNA form, the CDR3 reads TGCGCCAGCAGGGGGGGGAGGGCCCAGCCCCAGCATTTT.

The gene calls are TRBV10-3 and TRBJ2-5; D gene ambiguous. The germline V gene has CDR1 ENHRY and CDR2 SYGVKD. The CDR3 covers 12 residues. The V gene lost 3 bases and the J gene lost 5 bases, with 7 bases spanning the gap. CDR3 bases: TGTGCCATCAGTGAACAACGCGAGACCCAGTACTTC. Protein sequence: CAISEQRETQYF.

This chain joins TRBV27 and TRBJ2-1; 9 bases match TRBD2. Germline CDR1 MNHEY, CDR2 SMNVEV (reference sequence). V dropped 8 bases and J dropped 9; count of bases not matched to a gene: 2. The CDR3 loop spans 11 amino acids. For the CDR3, the DNA is TGTGCCAGCTGGACTAGCGTTGAGCAGTTCTTC. Translating it yields CASWTSVEQFF.

The chain recombines TRBV2 with TRBJ2-7, with 7 bases lining up with TRBD1. This CDR3 is 12 amino acids long. Germline V lookup: CDR1 SNHLY, CDR2 FYNNEI. After removal of 8 bases from V and 0 bases from J, the junction contained 1 base not matched to a gene. The CDR3 region is CASRQGSYEQYF. The CDR3 bases are TGTGCCAGCCGACAGGGCTCCTACGAGCAGTACTTC.

The CDR3 DNA sequence: TGCGCCAGCAGCCAAGCTAGCATGCGGAACACTGAAGCTTTCTTT. Its protein product is CASSQASMRNTEAFF. The chain is built from TRBV4-3 and TRBJ1-1; D gene uncertain. The V gene's germline CDR1 is LGHNA and CDR2 YSLEER. The CDR3 runs to 15 residues. Trimming pared 1 base from V and 1 base from J, leaving 10 bases between.